These 7 T cell receptor beta chains were sequenced from one sample in a study of Ad26.COV2.S vaccination and SARS-CoV-2 variants (dated by TCRdb to the early 2020s). The library relied on the immunoSEQ multiplex PCR assay. Not all clones reach the TCRdb copy of this immuneACCESS table, which keeps in-frame sequences only. Checked studies attribute under half of the gap to unresolved V genes and leave the rest unexplained. This sample is represented by hundreds of thousands of clones; around 87% of them were singletons. The ten most abundant clones make up 3% to 4% of the sample. The treatment or condition label, as the study defines it: 15 to 20 received Ad26.COV2.S at low or high dose, single or two shots; several received placebo; per-sample allocation not given. For vaccine and placebo recipients, repertoires were sequenced using samples collected on day 63 after the first injection. Sequences were derived from peripheral blood, sampled in a trial of Ad26.COV2.S vaccine versus placebo. Receptors were obtained from a person aged 18 to 59 who received the Ad26.COV2.S COVID-19 vaccine or a placebo.

The CDR3 DNA reads as TGTGCCAGCAGTTTGGCCGGGACAGCCTACGAGCAGTACTTC. This sequence encodes CASSLAGTAYEQYF. The chain is built from TRBV2 and TRBJ2-7, with 7 bases identical to TRBD1. The V gene's germline CDR1 is SNHLY and CDR2 FYNNEI. V lost 5 bases and J lost 2; bases outside the gene matches: 6. The CDR3 has 14 residues.

This clone was seen more than once but under ten times. The genes are TRBV7-2 and TRBJ2-5; 7 bases fit TRBD2. Germline CDR1 reads SGHTA; CDR2 reads FQGNSA. The trim removed 4 bases at V and 5 bases at J, leaving 10 bases unmatched. This CDR3 has 15 residues. DNA for the CDR3: TGTGCCAGCAGCTCTCGGACTAGTCAGTGGGAGACCCAGTACTTC. It translates to CASSSRTSQWETQYF.

This chain links TRBV30 with TRBJ1-3; 8 positions match TRBD1. The length of the CDR3 is 16 residues. Trimming at V came to 2 bases and at J to 0 bases, leaving 6 bases not matched to a gene. In germline, CDR1 is GTSNPN, CDR2 SVGIG (reference sequence). Here the CDR3 DNA reads TGTGCCTGGAGTCACTTCGGGACAGGCTCTGGAAACACCATATATTTT. Translating gives CAWSHFGTGSGNTIYF. Together with reference TRBV30 and TRBJ1-3, the CDR3 gives the full variable domain: SQTIHQWPATLVQPVGSPLSLECTVEGTSNPNLYWYRQAAGRGLQLLFYSVGIGQISSEVPQNLSASRPQDRQFILSSKKLLLSDSGFYLCAWSHFGTGSGNTIYFGEGSWLTVV.

V usage is TRBV6-5 and J usage is TRBJ2-3, with 9 bases aligning to TRBD1. V was pared by 1 base and J by 1 base, with 3 bases of the junction left unmatched. Germline CDR1 is MNHEY and CDR2 is SVGAGI. The CDR3 is made up of 16 amino acids. This CDR3 is CASSYLDRGGTDTQYF. The CDR3 nucleotides read TGTGCCAGCAGTTACTTGGACAGGGGAGGCACAGATACGCAGTATTTT.

The chain employs TRBV2 and TRBJ2-3; D is unresolved. Trimming took off 4 bases at V and 2 bases at J, with 10 bases between the two ends. In germline, CDR1 is SNHLY, CDR2 FYNNEI. This CDR3 has 14 amino acids. CDR3 protein: CASSAQAFTDTQYF. CDR3 nucleotides: TGTGCCAGCAGTGCCCAGGCTTTCACAGATACGCAGTATTTT.

The rearrangement uses TRBV7-3 and TRBJ2-7; D remains unclear. V lost 1 base to trimming and J lost 3 bases, with 7 bases between them. Germline CDR1 reads SGHTA; CDR2 reads FQGTGA. The CDR3 length is 13 residues. The CDR3 DNA is TGTGCCAGCAGCTTAAAAGGCAGCTACGAGCAGTACTTC. Translating it yields CASSLKGSYEQYF.

Only a few counts were recorded for this clone. The chain has TRBV18 and TRBJ1-2; D perhaps matches TRBD1 (6 bases). V lost 3 bases, J lost 6 bases, and 11 bases lay in between. The germline V gene encodes CDR1 KGHSH and CDR2 LQKENI. The CDR3 consists of 13 residues. The CDR3 DNA is TGTGCCAGCTCACCTGGACAGACGGATGGCTACACCTTC. Protein: CASSPGQTDGYTF.